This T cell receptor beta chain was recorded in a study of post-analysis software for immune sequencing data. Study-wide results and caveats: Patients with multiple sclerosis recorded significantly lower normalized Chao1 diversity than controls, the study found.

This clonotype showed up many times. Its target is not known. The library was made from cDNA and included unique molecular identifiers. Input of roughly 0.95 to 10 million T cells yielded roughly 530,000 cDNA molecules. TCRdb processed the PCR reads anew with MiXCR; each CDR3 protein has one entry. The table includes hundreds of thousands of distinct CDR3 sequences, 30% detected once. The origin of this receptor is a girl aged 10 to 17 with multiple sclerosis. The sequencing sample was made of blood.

In DNA form, the CDR3 reads TGTGCCAGCAGCCCCAGAAGTTTAGGGACAGGCCTTGAGCAGTTCTTC. This codes for CASSPRSLGTGLEQFF. The chain recombines TRBV9 with TRBJ2-1; 8 bases fit TRBD1. Germline V gives CDR1 SGDLS, CDR2 YYNGEE. Trimming took 4 bases from V and 9 from J; bases not matched to a gene: 15. The CDR3 is 16 residues long.